The 20 T cell receptor beta chains below all came from one sample that was sequenced in a study of CD8 T cells in ankylosing spondylitis. TCRdb analysed the 5' RACE reads with MiXCR anew, one entry per CDR3 protein. The repertoire consists of about 100,000 distinct CDR3 sequences, with roughly 9.6% occurring once and the leading ten covering over 4.5%. Sequencing was done on a sample of blood, either unsorted or a sorted T cell fraction (not recorded which). The receptors shown here come from a male donor with ankylosing spondylitis or in good health (not recorded which).

This clonotype showed up many times. This chain uses TRBV5-1 with TRBJ2-3; 11 bases are a match to TRBD1. The CDR3 covers 17 residues. Looked up from germline, CDR1 is SGHRS and CDR2 is YFSETQ. J gave up 3 bases and V 3 bases, and 9 bases lay outside the gene matches. CDR3 region: CASSSLPGTGGTDTQYF. CDR3 coding DNA: TGCGCCAGCAGCTCGCTACCCGGGACAGGGGGGACAGATACGCAGTATTTT.

At least ten counts were recorded for this clonotype. V gene TRBV5-1 combines with J gene TRBJ1-1; D is possibly TRBD1 (6 bases). Germline assignment: CDR1 SGHRS and CDR2 YFSETQ. V was shortened by 4 bases and J by 6 bases, with 19 bases between the two germline ends. The CDR3 extends over 15 amino acids. In DNA, the CDR3 is TGCGCCAGCAGCCTTCTCGGGACACCCAACTCTGAAGCTTTCTTT. It is translated as CASSLLGTPNSEAFF.

This clonotype occurred once. The chain joins TRBV3-1 to TRBJ2-6, with 11 nucleotides matching TRBD1. With V trimmed by 6 bases and J by 1 base, 11 bases remained unmatched. CDR3 length equals 19 residues. The germline V gene encodes CDR1 LGHDT and CDR2 YNNKEL (reference sequence). DNA for the CDR3: TGTGCCAGCAGTCTCCCCGGGACAGGGGGTTATTCTGGGGCCAACGTCCTGACTTTC. It specifies CASSLPGTGGYSGANVLTF. Complete variable domain (other parts from reference TRBV3-1 and TRBJ2-6): DTAVSQTPKYLVTQMGNDKSIKCEQNLGHDTMYWYKQDSKKFLKIMFSYNNKELIINETVPNRFSPKSPDKAHLNLHINSLELGDSAVYFCASSLPGTGGYSGANVLTFGAGSRLTVL.

The chain links TRBV20-1 to TRBJ2-5; 9 bases fit TRBD2. CDR3 length equals 15 residues. Germline V gene data show CDR1 as DFQATT and CDR2 as SNEGSKA (reference sequence). V dropped 4 bases and J dropped 0; count of bases not matched to a gene: 6. For the CDR3, the DNA is TGCAGTGCTACCGGGACTAGCCGGTACCAAGAGACCCAGTACTTC. Protein sequence: CSATGTSRYQETQYF.

This clonotype was recorded many times. The chain carries TRBV7-6 and TRBJ2-5; tentatively, D is TRBD1 (5 bases). CDR1 is SGHVS, CDR2 FNYEAQ, per germline. The ends were cut back, 2 bases at V and 0 bases at J, with 13 bases in the middle. The CDR3 sequence is 16 residues long. The CDR3 DNA reads as TGTGCCAGCAGCTTAAAGGGGCCCGGGTACCAAGAGACCCAGTACTTC. It encodes CASSLKGPGYQETQYF. Based on the CDR3 plus reference TRBV7-6 and TRBJ2-5, the full variable domain is GAGVSQSPRYKVTKRGQDVALRCDPISGHVSLYWYRQALGQGPEFLTYFNYEAQQDKSGLPNDRFSAERPEGSISTLTIQRTEQRDSAMYRCASSLKGPGYQETQYFGPGTRLLVL.

This clonotype was seen more than once but under ten times. This chain links TRBV27 with TRBJ2-5; tentatively, D is TRBD1 (5 bases). The V gene's germline CDR1 is MNHEY and CDR2 SMNVEV (reference sequence). Trimming removed 6 bases from V and 1 base from J, with 15 bases in between. The CDR3 has 15 residues. CDR3 residues: CASSPAGQAQETQYF. The CDR3 region has the DNA TGTGCCAGCAGCCCCGCAGGACAAGCCCAAGAGACCCAGTACTTC.

This clonotype was seen many times. J is TRBJ2-3 and V is TRBV20-1; possibly TRBD2 for D (7 bases). This CDR3 spans 17 amino acids. Germline V CDR1 and CDR2: DFQATT, SNEGSKA (reference sequence). Trimming left V 5 bases short and J 0 bases short, with 21 bases between. The CDR3 DNA is TGCAGTGCTGGGGCGGGGGCCCGGGTCTATAGCACAGATACGCAGTATTTT. Protein product: CSAGAGARVYSTDTQYF.

This clonotype was detected many times. The V call is TRBV20-1, the J call TRBJ1-6; D uncertain. V shed 0 bases and J shed 13 bases, with 16 bases lying between them. This CDR3 contains 14 residues. Germline CDR1 reads DFQATT; CDR2 reads SNEGSKA (reference sequence). The CDR3 DNA sequence: TGCAGTGCTAGAGACCCGGTTGCCAGATCGCCCCTCCACTTT. Translating gives CSARDPVARSPLHF.

This chain uses TRBV30 with TRBJ2-7; D not certain. The V gene lost 0 bases and the J gene lost 2 bases, with 8 bases spanning the gap. Germline lookup yields CDR1 GTSNPN and CDR2 SVGIG (reference sequence). The CDR3 totals 13 residues. CDR3 DNA sequence: TGTGCCTGGAGTGTAGGTGAGACCTACGAGCAGTACTTC. Protein sequence: CAWSVGETYEQYF. Full variable domain (rest looked up from reference TRBV30 and TRBJ2-7): SQTIHQWPATLVQPVGSPLSLECTVEGTSNPNLYWYRQAAGRGLQLLFYSVGIGQISSEVPQNLSASRPQDRQFILSSKKLLLSDSGFYLCAWSVGETYEQYFGPGTRLTVT.

This clonotype was seen ten or more times. V and J are TRBV25-1 and TRBJ2-5, with a tentative D call TRBD2 (7 bases). Germline-derived CDR1 and CDR2 are MGHDK and SYGVNS. The CDR3 length is 15 residues. The germline V and J ends were trimmed by 4 bases and 5 bases, with 17 bases remaining between them. The CDR3: CASSALGGGWETQYF. The DNA of the CDR3 is TGTGCCAGCAGTGCCTTGGGGGGGGGCTGGGAGACCCAGTACTTC.

This clonotype was counted at least ten times. The V and J genes are TRBV29-1 and TRBJ2-7, with D possibly being TRBD2 (7 bases). V was cut by 0 bases and J by 3 bases, with 15 bases left in between. The CDR3 sequence is 15 residues long. Germline V gene sequence: CDR1 SQVTM, CDR2 ANQGSEA. CDR3 in DNA: TGCAGCGTTGAAGATAATTGGGGGGGCCACTACGAGCAGTACTTC. It yields the protein CSVEDNWGGHYEQYF.

The table lists this clonotype with many counts. The chain links TRBV12-3 or TRBV12-4 to TRBJ1-5; TRBD1 aligns across 9 bases. CDR3 length: 14 amino acids. The V and J ends lost 7 bases and 5 bases, in that order; junction bases with no gene match: 6. The chain's CDR3 is CASTRGQGDQPQHF. Here the CDR3 DNA reads TGTGCCAGCACCCGGGGACAGGGTGATCAGCCCCAGCATTTT.

This clonotype was seen many times. The CDR3 spells CSARDVRQSKTQYF. CDR3 nucleotides: TGCAGTGCTAGAGATGTCCGGCAGTCGAAGACCCAGTACTTC. The gene calls are TRBV20-1 and TRBJ2-5; D unresolved. V lost 0 bases, J lost 6 bases, and 14 bases lay in between. Germline-derived CDR1 and CDR2 are DFQATT and SNEGSKA (reference sequence). This CDR3 has 14 amino acids.

The chain links TRBV12-3 or TRBV12-4 to TRBJ2-7, with D perhaps TRBD1 (5 bases). CDR3 length: 18 amino acids. Trimming stripped 11 bases from V and 5 bases from J, with 34 bases between. CDR3 nucleotide sequence: TGTGCCTTCAGTTTAACAGGACCTTTCAAATACTCTACGGACGAGCAGTACTTC. It encodes CAFSLTGPFKYSTDEQYF.

This clonotype was counted ten times or more. The chain has TRBV7-3 and TRBJ1-1, with D possibly TRBD1 on 5 matching bases. Trimming stripped 0 bases from V and 6 bases from J, with 8 bases between. The CDR3 is made up of 13 amino acids. Germline lookup yields CDR1 SGHTA and CDR2 FQGTGA. DNA for the CDR3: TGTGCCAGCAGCTTAACCAGGGTTGCTGAAGCTTTCTTT. Protein product: CASSLTRVAEAFF.

This clonotype was detected many times. This chain uses TRBV14 with TRBJ1-4, with D perhaps TRBD1 (5 bases). CDR1 is SGHDN and CDR2 is FVKESK in the germline V gene. Deletions cut 1 base from V and 4 bases from J, with 10 bases between. This CDR3 comprises 15 residues. DNA of the CDR3: TGTGCCAGCAGCCAAGCTCGGGGGTATAATGAAAAACTGTTTTTT. Encoded protein: CASSQARGYNEKLFF.

This clonotype was counted a few times. The chain combines TRBV19 with TRBJ1-5; 8 bases match TRBD1. The CDR3 runs to 15 residues. Per the germline V gene, CDR1 is LNHDA and CDR2 is SQIVND (reference sequence). V lost 6 bases to trimming and J lost 0 bases; unmatched junction nucleotides: 4. The DNA for the CDR3 is TGTGCCAGTAGGGGGACAGGACCTAGCAATCAGCCCCAGCATTTT. Translated, it gives CASRGTGPSNQPQHF. Full variable domain (rest looked up from reference TRBV19 and TRBJ1-5): DGGITQSPKYLFRKEGQNVTLSCEQNLNHDAMYWYRQDPGQGLRLIYYSQIVNDFQKGDIAEGYSVSREKKESFPLTVTSAQKNPTAFYLCASRGTGPSNQPQHFGDGTRLSIL.

The V call is TRBV20-1, the J call TRBJ2-7; 9 bases are a match to TRBD2. V dropped 5 bases and J dropped 3; count of bases not matched to a gene: 5. The CDR3 covers 13 residues. Germline CDR1 DFQATT, CDR2 SNEGSKA (reference sequence). CDR3 coding DNA: TGCAGTGCTTGGACTAGCGTGAGCTACGAGCAGTACTTC. Protein: CSAWTSVSYEQYF.

This clonotype was recorded at least ten times. The chain links TRBV5-1 to TRBJ2-1, with D unresolved. This CDR3 region has 18 residues. In germline, CDR1 is SGHRS, CDR2 YFSETQ. Trimming left V 2 bases short and J 2 bases short, with 20 bases between. CDR3 nucleotide sequence: TGCGCCAGCAGCTTCAGGACCAACTCGCTAAGGACCTACAATGAGCAGTTCTTC. Amino acid sequence: CASSFRTNSLRTYNEQFF.

About this clonotype itself: This may stem from a read error, because a much larger clone lies one nucleotide away. This sequence joins TRBV11-2 and TRBJ2-3; 11 bases are a match to TRBD2. In germline, CDR1 is SGHAT, CDR2 FQNNGV. V lost 8 bases to trimming and J lost 2 bases; unmatched junction nucleotides: 6. The CDR3 runs to 15 residues. The CDR3 DNA follows: TGTGCCAGCTGTTCTAGCGGGGGGTACACAGATACGCAGTATTTT. Its protein is CASCSSGGYTDTQYF.